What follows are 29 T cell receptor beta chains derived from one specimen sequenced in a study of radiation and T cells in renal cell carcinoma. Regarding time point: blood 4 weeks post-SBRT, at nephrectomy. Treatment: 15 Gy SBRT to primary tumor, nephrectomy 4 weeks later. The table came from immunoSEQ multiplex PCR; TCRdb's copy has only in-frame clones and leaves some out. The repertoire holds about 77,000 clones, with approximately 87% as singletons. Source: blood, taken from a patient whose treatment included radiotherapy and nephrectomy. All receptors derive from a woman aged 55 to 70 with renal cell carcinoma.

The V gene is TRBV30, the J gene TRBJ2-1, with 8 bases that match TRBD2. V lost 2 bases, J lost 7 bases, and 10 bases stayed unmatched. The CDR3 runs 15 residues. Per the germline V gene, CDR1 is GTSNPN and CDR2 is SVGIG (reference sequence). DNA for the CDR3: TGTGCCTGGAGTTTTGGACTAGCTCAAAGAAATGAGCAGTTCTTC. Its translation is CAWSFGLAQRNEQFF.

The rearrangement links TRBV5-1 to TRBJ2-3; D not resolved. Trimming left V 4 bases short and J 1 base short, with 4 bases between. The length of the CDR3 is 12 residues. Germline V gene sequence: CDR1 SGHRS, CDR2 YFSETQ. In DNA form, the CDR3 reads TGCGCCAGCAGCCCTGGCACAGATACGCAGTATTTT. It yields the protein CASSPGTDTQYF.

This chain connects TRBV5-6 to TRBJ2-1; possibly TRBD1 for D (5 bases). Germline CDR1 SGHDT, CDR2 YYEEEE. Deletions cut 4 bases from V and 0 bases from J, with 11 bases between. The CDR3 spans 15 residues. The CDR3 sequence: CASSPGQVSYNEQFF. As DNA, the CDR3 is TGTGCCAGCAGCCCCGGACAAGTCTCCTACAATGAGCAGTTCTTC.

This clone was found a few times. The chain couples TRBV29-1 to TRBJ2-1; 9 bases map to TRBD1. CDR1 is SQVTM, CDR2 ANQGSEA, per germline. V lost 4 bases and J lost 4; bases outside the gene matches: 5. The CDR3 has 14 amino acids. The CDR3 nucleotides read TGCAGCGTTGTAATGGGACAGGGATACAATGAGCAGTTCTTC. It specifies CSVVMGQGYNEQFF.

The CDR3 loop is CSVEREMGDTQYF. The CDR3 DNA sequence: TGCAGCGTTGAGAGAGAGATGGGGGATACGCAGTATTTT. The chain employs TRBV29-1 and TRBJ2-3; D not resolved. CDR1 is SQVTM, CDR2 ANQGSEA, per germline. The CDR3 loop spans 13 amino acids. V was pared by 3 bases and J by 6 bases, with 13 bases between.

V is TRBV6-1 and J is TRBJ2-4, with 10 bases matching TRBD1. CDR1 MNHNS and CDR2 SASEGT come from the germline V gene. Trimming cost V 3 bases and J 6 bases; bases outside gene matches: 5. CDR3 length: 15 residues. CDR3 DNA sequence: TGTGCCAGCAGTGAGGGGCGGGACAGGGGAAACATTCAGTACTTC. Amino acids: CASSEGRDRGNIQYF.

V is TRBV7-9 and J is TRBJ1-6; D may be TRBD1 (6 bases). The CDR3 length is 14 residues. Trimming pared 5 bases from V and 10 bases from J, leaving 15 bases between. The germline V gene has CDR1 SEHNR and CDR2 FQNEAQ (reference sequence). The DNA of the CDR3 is TGTGCCAGCAGCACTCGCACAGGGAGCTCACCCCTCCACTTT. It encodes CASSTRTGSSPLHF.

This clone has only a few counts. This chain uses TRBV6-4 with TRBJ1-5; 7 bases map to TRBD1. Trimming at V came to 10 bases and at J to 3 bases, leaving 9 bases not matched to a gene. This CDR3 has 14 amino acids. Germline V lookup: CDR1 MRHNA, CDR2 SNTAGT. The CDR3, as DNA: TGTGCCACCTCCGACAGGGCTCACAATCAGCCCCAGCATTTT. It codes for CATSDRAHNQPQHF.

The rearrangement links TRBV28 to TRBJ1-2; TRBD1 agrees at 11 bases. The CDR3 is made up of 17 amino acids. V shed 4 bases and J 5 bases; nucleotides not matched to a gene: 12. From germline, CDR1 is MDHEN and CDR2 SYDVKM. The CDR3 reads CASSSSSDRGRGYGYTF. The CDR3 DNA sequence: TGTGCCAGCAGTTCTTCCTCGGACAGGGGGCGAGGATATGGCTACACCTTC.

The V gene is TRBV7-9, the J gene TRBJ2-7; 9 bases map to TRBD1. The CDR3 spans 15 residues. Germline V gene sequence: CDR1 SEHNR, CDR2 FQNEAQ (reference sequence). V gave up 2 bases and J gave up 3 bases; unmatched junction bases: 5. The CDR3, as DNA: TGTGCCAGCAGCTTAAGGACAGGGGATTTCTACGAGCAGTACTTC. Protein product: CASSLRTGDFYEQYF.

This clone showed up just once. CDR3 loop: CASSEANRARGYTF. The CDR3 nucleotides are TGTGCCAGCAGTGAAGCGAACAGGGCACGGGGCTACACCTTC. This chain connects TRBV6-1 to TRBJ1-2; weak D call: TRBD1 (6 bases). CDR3 length equals 14 residues. CDR1 and CDR2 (germline): MNHNS, SASEGT. V lost 0 bases and J lost 8, with 13 bases in between.

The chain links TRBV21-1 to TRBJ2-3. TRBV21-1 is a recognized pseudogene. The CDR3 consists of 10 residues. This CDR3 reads CASSIDTQYF. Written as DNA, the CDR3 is TGTGCCAGCAGCATAGATACGCAGTATTTT.

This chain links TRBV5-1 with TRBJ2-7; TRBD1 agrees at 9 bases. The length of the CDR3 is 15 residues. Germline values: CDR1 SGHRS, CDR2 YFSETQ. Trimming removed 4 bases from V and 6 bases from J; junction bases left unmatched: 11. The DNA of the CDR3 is TGCGCCAGCAGCGGCCAACAGGGGGCGATCGGCGAGCAGTACTTC. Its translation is CASSGQQGAIGEQYF.

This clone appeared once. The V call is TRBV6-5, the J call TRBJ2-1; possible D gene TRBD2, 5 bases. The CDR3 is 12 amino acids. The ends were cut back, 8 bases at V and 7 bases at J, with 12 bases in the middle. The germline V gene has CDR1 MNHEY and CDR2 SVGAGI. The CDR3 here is CASSRGNNEQFF. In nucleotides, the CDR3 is TGTGCCAGCTCACGGGGTAATAATGAGCAGTTCTTC.

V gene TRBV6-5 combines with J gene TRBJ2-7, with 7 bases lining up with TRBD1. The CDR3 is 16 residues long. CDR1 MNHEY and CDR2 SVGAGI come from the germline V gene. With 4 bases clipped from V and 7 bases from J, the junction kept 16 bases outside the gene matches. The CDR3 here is CASSSLLSRGRGEQYF. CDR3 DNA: TGTGCCAGCAGTTCTCTTCTTTCAAGGGGGCGTGGGGAGCAGTACTTC.

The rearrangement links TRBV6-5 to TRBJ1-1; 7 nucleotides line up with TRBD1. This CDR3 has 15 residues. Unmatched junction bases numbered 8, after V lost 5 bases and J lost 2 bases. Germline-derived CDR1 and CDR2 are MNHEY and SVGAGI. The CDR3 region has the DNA TGTGCCAGCAGTCCTCGGGACAGTGGTAACACTGAAGCTTTCTTT. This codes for CASSPRDSGNTEAFF.

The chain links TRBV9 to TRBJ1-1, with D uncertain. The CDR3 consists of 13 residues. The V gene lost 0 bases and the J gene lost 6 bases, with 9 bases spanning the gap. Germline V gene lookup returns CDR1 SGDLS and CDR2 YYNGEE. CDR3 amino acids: CASSVVGIAEAFF. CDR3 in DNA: TGTGCCAGCAGCGTAGTGGGGATTGCTGAAGCTTTCTTT.

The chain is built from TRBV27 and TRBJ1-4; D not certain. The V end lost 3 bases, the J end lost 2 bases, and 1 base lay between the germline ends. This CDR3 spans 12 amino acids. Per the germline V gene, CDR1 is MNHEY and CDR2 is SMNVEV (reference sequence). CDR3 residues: CASSFTNEKLFF. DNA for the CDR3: TGTGCCAGCAGTTTTACTAATGAAAAACTGTTTTTT. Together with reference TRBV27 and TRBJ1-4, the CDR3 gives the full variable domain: EAQVTQNPRYLITVTGKKLTVTCSQNMNHEYMSWYRQDPGLGLRQIYYSMNVEVTDKGDVPEGYKVSRKEKRNFPLILESPSPNQTSLYFCASSFTNEKLFFGSGTQLSVL.

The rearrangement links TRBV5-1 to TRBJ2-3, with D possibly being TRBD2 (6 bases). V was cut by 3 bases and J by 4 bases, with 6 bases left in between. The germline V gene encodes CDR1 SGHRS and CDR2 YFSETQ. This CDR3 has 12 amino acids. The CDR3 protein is CASSSSADTQYF. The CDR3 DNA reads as TGCGCCAGCAGCTCTAGCGCAGATACGCAGTATTTT.

The CDR3 nucleotides read TGTGCCACCCGCCGGGGCGAGGACCCAACCGGGGAGCTGTTTTTT. Translation gives CATRRGEDPTGELFF. This chain joins TRBV7-9 and TRBJ2-2; the D call may be TRBD1 or TRBD2 (5 bases each). The V gene lost 10 bases and the J gene lost 5 bases, with 20 bases spanning the gap. CDR3 length: 15 residues. Germline V gene data show CDR1 as SEHNR and CDR2 as FQNEAQ (reference sequence).

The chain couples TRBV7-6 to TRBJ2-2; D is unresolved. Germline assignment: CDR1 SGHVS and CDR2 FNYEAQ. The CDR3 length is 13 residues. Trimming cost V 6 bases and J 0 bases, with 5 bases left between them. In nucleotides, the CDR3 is TGTGCCAGCAGACAAACGAACACCGGGGAGCTGTTTTTT. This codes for CASRQTNTGELFF.

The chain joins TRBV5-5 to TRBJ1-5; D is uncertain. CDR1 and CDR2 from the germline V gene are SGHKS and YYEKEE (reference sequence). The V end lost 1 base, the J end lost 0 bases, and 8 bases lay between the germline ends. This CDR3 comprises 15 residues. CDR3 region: CASSLLGDSNQPQHF. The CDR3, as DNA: TGTGCCAGCAGCTTGTTGGGCGATAGCAATCAGCCCCAGCATTTT.

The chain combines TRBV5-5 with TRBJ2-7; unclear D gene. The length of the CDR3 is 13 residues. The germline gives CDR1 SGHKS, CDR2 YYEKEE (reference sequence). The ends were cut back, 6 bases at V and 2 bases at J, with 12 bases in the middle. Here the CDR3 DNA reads TGTGCCAGCACGCCCCCCACCCCCTACGAGCAGTACTTC. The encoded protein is CASTPPTPYEQYF.

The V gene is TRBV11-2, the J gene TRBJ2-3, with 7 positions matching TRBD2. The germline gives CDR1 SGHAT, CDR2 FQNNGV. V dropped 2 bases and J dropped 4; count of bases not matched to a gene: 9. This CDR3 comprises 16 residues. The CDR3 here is CASSLSPTSVADTQYF. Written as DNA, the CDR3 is TGTGCCAGCAGCTTATCCCCAACTAGCGTTGCAGATACGCAGTATTTT.

The CDR3: CASSLSPGDGYTF. The CDR3 bases are TGTGCCAGCAGCTTGTCCCCTGGGGATGGCTACACCTTC. The chain employs TRBV7-9 and TRBJ1-2; D call uncertain. Germline V gene sequence: CDR1 SEHNR, CDR2 FQNEAQ (reference sequence). V lost 3 bases to trimming and J lost 6 bases, with 11 bases between them. The CDR3 has 13 residues.

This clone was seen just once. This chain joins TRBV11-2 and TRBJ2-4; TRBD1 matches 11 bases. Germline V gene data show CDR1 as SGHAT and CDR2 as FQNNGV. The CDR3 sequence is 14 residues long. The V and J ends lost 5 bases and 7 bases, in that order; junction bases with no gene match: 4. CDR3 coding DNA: TGTGCCAGCAGCACGGGACAGGGGGTGAACATTCAGTACTTC. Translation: CASSTGQGVNIQYF.

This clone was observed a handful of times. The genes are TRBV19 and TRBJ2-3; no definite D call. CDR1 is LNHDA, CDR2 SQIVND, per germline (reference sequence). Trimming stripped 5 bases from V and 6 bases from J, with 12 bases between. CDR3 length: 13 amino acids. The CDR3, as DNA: TGTGCCAGTAGTCTTCGGAGACGCGATACGCAGTATTTT. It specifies CASSLRRRDTQYF.

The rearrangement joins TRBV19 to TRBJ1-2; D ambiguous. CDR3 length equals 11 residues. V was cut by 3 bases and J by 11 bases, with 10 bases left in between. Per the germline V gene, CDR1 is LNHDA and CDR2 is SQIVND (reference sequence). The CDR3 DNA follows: TGTGCCAGTAGTATGGGGTTGCGGTACACCTTC. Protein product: CASSMGLRYTF.

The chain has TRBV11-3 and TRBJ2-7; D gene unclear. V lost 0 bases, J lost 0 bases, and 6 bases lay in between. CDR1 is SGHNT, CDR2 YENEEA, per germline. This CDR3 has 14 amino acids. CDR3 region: CASSLDFPSYEQYF. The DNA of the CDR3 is TGTGCCAGCAGCTTAGATTTCCCCTCCTACGAGCAGTACTTC.